This TCR beta chain emerged from a study of blood T cell repertoires in COVID-19. About the research overall: Collection of acute and convalescent COVID-19 samples took place in the United States, Italy and Spain. In each case, the material was cDNA or gDNA derived from T cells, B-cell-depleted T cells, or PBMCs.

Trimming stripped 2 bases from V and 4 bases from J, with 9 bases between. This CDR3 has 13 amino acids. Per the germline V gene, CDR1 is ENHRY and CDR2 is SYGVKD. Produced via immunoSEQ multiplex PCR; TCRdb's table is partial and in-frame only. The sample has more than 150,000 clones; just under 90% are singletons. Seattle researchers signed up patients amid active infection and tracked them longitudinally. This sequence originates from a woman in her seventies with COVID-19, enrolled during active disease. The sequenced sample consisted of peripheral blood. This rearrangement joins TRBV10-3 to TRBJ2-7; perhaps TRBD1 as D (6 bases). CDR3 amino acids: CAISEPGVYEQYF. DNA for the CDR3: TGTGCCATCAGTGAGCCAGGGGTGTACGAGCAGTACTTC.